This T cell receptor (beta chain) was captured in a study of CD8+ T cells in alopecia areata. Study observations and caveats: Treatment with tofacitinib significantly lowered scalp clonality and reduced expanded CD8+ clones among the top 100.

Extracted RNA was reverse transcribed, and the resulting cDNA served as sequencing template. The method was immunoSEQ multiplex PCR; TCRdb's version includes in-frame clones alone and lacks a portion of them. The sample yields 150,000 to 200,000 clones, 58% seen once. A remark on this clone: Its antigen is as yet unknown.

Trimming cost V 4 bases and J 3 bases, with 9 bases left between them. CDR3 size: 13 residues. Germline values: CDR1 KGHSH, CDR2 LQKENI. Treatment meaning: oral pan-JAK inhibitor, 5-10 mg twice daily. T lymphocytes (CD4+ and CD8+) were sorted from PBMCs. The chain couples TRBV18 to TRBJ1-2; D call uncertain. The TCR sequence derives from a human donor with alopecia areata. The sample was CD4+ T cells sorted from blood, taken between weeks 55 and 70, from a patient treated with tofacitinib. The chain's CDR3 is CASSQGYDYGYTF. The CDR3 bases are TGTGCCAGCTCACAGGGTTACGACTATGGCTACACCTTC. Looking up the rest from reference TRBV18 and TRBJ1-2 gives the full variable domain: NAGVMQNPRHLVRRRGQEARLRCSPMKGHSHVYWYRQLPEEGLKFMVYLQKENIIDESGMPKERFSAEFPKEGPSILRIQQVVRGDSAAYFCASSQGYDYGYTFGSGTRLTVV.